The 3 T cell receptor beta chains below were found in one sample sequenced in a study of blood T cell repertoires in COVID-19. Profiled with immunoSEQ multiplex PCR; TCRdb holds only in-frame clones, not every one. In the table there are around 260,000 clones, around 84% of which are singletons. Material: PBMCs or T cells enriched from blood (not recorded which). These receptors all come from a man aged 30 to 45 with acute COVID-19.

The V and J genes are TRBV7-3 and TRBJ2-1; 10 bases match TRBD2. V was clipped by 5 bases and J by 9 bases; unmatched bases: 7. The CDR3 runs to 14 residues. CDR1 is SGHTA and CDR2 is FQGTGA in the germline V gene. This CDR3 reads CASSISSGSSEQFF. For the CDR3, the DNA is TGTGCCAGCAGCATCTCTAGCGGGAGCTCTGAGCAGTTCTTC.

The DNA of the CDR3 is TGCAGCGTTGACGTGAGGTCCGTCGAGACCCAGTACTTC. Protein product: CSVDVRSVETQYF. The chain links TRBV29-1 to TRBJ2-5; no clear D. Germline CDR1 is SQVTM and CDR2 is ANQGSEA. The CDR3 loop spans 13 amino acids. The V gene lost 3 bases and the J gene lost 5 bases, with 13 bases spanning the gap.

The chain has TRBV6-1 and TRBJ1-5; 7 nucleotides agree with TRBD1. This CDR3 is 15 amino acids long. CDR1 is MNHNS and CDR2 is SASEGT in the germline V gene. Unmatched junction bases numbered 11, after V lost 2 bases and J lost 10 bases. CDR3 region: CASSESSQGVTPQHF. The CDR3 DNA sequence: TGTGCCAGCAGTGAATCCAGCCAGGGGGTCACCCCCCAGCATTTT.